Described below is a single T cell receptor beta chain sequence and its context. Its antigen is currently unknown. This sample stems from a study of cytomegalovirus exposure and HLA in healthy donors. Findings and limits, study-wide: Fewer N-insertions than the approximately 680-donor mean were reportedly shown by an Asian-associated ancestry cluster in a later analysis. Immune exposure data for these donors was limited to CMV serostatus. According to the study, some 160 TCR beta chains were cytomegalovirus-associated.

The PCR ran on 60 Vbeta and 13 Jbeta primers. Clones were read by immunoSEQ multiplex PCR, and TCRdb kept only the in-frame ones, dropping some. The sample includes over 90,000 clones, approximately 72% of them seen just once. From germline, CDR1 is SQVTM and CDR2 ANQGSEA. CDR3 length equals 15 residues. The V gene end was trimmed by 1 base and the J gene end by 5 bases; junction bases not matched to a gene: 7. The J gene is TRBJ2-5, the V gene TRBV29-1; 10 bases match TRBD1. Sequenced material: PBMCs. This receptor was identified in a woman aged 70-85 years in good health and CMV-seropositive. CDR3 coding DNA: TGCAGCGTTGAAGCTTCCGGGACAGGGGATGAGACCCAGTACTTC. Its translation: CSVEASGTGDETQYF.